This T cell receptor (beta chain) was found in a study of T cells in Graves' hyperthyroidism and ophthalmopathy. Study-wide points: Most thyroid clonotypes expanded above 0.001 appeared in blood too. A median around six months before onset, the model predicted ophthalmopathy.

Between the trimmed V and J ends, which lost 10 bases and 4 bases, there was a span of 25 bases. The germline CDR1 and CDR2 sequences are WNHNN and SYGVQD (reference sequence). This CDR3 has 16 residues. This clonotype was observed a few times. What it binds is unknown. Amplified TCR beta CDR3 regions derived from RNA transcripts. RT-PCR in the first round (using the HTBI primer set) targeted the TCR CDR3. TCRdb recomputed calls from the multiplex PCR reads with MiXCR, one row per CDR3 protein. The sample includes fewer than 650,000 distinct CDR3 sequences, over 45% of them seen just once. Exclusion of a patient resulted from uncontrolled infection, other autoimmune disease, pregnancy or lactation.

The V call is TRBV10-1, the J call TRBJ1-2; D not certain. The sample taken for sequencing was peripheral blood or thyroid tissue (not recorded which). This receptor was obtained from an adult woman with Graves' disease, either hyperthyroidism or ophthalmopathy (not recorded which). The CDR3 DNA follows: TGCGCCACTAGAGAGGTGCCAGGCTCGAGTTCCTATGGCTACACCTTC. Its translation is CATREVPGSSSYGYTF.